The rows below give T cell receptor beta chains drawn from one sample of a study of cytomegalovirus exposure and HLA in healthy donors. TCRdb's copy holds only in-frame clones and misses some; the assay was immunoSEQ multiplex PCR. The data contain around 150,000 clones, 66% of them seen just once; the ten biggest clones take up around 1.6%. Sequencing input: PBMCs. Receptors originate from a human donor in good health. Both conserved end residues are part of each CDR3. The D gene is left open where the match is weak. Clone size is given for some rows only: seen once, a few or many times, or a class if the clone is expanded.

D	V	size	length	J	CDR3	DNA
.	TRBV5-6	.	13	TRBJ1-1	CASSLSTITEAFF	TGTGCCAGCAGCTTGTCGACTATCACTGAAGCTTTCTTT
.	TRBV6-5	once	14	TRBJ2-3	CASSQTSRADTQYF	TGTGCCAGCAGTCAGACTAGTAGGGCAGATACGCAGTATTTT
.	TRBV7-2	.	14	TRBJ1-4	CASSPRATNEKLFF	TGTGCCAGCAGCCCCAGGGCGACTAATGAAAAACTGTTTTTT
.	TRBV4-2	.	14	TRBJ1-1	CASSQVGANTEAFF	TGTGCCAGCAGCCAAGTGGGGGCGAACACTGAAGCTTTCTTT
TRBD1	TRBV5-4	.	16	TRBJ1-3	CASWDRERGSGNTIYF	TGTGCCAGCTGGGACAGGGAGAGAGGCTCTGGAAACACCATATATTTT
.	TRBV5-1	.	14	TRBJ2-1	CASSLGGAYNEQFF	TGCGCCAGCAGCTTGGGGGGGGCCTACAATGAGCAGTTCTTC
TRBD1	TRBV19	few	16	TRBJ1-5	CASSVLSDRRNQPQHF	TGTGCCAGTAGTGTCCTATCGGACAGGCGAAATCAGCCCCAGCATTTT
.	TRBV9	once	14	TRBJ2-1	CASSVGTKEGEQFF	TGTGCCAGCAGCGTAGGAACGAAGGAGGGTGAGCAGTTCTTC
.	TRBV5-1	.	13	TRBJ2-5	CASRMGGAETQYF	TGCGCCAGCAGAATGGGGGGGGCCGAGACCCAGTACTTC
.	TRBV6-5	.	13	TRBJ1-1	CATRQVANTEAFF	TGTGCCACCAGACAGGTGGCGAACACTGAAGCTTTCTTT
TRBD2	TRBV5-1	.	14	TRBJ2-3	CASNREEVTDTQYF	TGCGCCAGCAACCGGGAGGAGGTCACAGATACGCAGTATTTT
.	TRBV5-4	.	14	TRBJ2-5	CASSLGGTPETQYF	TGTGCCAGCAGCTTGGGGGGGACTCCAGAGACCCAGTACTTC
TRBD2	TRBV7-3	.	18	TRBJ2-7	CASSLYGLAITGPSVQYF	TGTGCCAGCAGCTTATATGGACTAGCCATAACGGGACCCTCCGTGCAGTACTTC
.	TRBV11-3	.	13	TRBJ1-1	CASSLLRNTEAFF	TGTGCCAGCAGCTTACTGAGGAACACTGAAGCTTTCTTT
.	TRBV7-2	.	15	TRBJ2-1	CASNGGLAIYNEQFF	TGTGCCAGCAACGGGGGGCTAGCGATCTACAATGAGCAGTTCTTC
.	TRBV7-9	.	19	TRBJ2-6	CASSRPTGSPFSGANVLTF	TGTGCCAGCAGTCGACCTACAGGGTCGCCATTCTCTGGGGCCAACGTCCTGACTTTC
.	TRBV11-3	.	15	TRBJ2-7	CASSLEGALTGEQYF	TGTGCCAGCAGCTTAGAAGGCGCATTGACGGGCGAGCAGTACTTC
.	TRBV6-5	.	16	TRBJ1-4	CASSYSTPKGDEKLFF	TGTGCCAGCAGTTACTCGACCCCTAAGGGGGATGAAAAACTGTTTTTT
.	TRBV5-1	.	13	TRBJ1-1	CASQFEGVHEAFF	TGCGCCAGCCAGTTCGAGGGGGTCCATGAAGCTTTCTTT
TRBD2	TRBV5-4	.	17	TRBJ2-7	CASSLGPSGRSSYEQYF	TGTGCCAGCAGCTTGGGTCCTAGCGGGAGGAGCTCCTACGAGCAGTACTTC
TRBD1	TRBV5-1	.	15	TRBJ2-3	CASSIPTGITDTQYF	TGCGCCAGCAGCATACCGACAGGGATCACAGATACGCAGTATTTT
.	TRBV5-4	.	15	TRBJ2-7	CASSASGRDPYEQYF	TGTGCCAGCAGCGCATCGGGGCGGGACCCCTACGAGCAGTACTTC
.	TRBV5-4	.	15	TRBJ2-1	CASSPTERTDNEQFF	TGTGCCAGCAGCCCAACGGAGAGGACTGACAATGAGCAGTTCTTC
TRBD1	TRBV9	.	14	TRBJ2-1	CASSLPTGDNEQFF	TGTGCCAGCAGCCTACCGACAGGGGACAATGAGCAGTTCTTC
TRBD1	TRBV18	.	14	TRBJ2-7	CASSHRDRYYEQYF	TGTGCCAGCTCACACCGGGACAGGTACTACGAGCAGTACTTC
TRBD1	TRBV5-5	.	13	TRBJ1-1	CATYRGTNTEAFF	TGTGCCACCTACAGGGGGACGAACACTGAAGCTTTCTTT
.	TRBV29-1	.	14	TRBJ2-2	CSVAVLPNTGELFF	TGCAGCGTTGCCGTGCTACCGAACACCGGGGAGCTGTTTTTT
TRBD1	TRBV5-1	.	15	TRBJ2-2	CASSVGQGVIGELFF	TGCGCCAGCAGCGTGGGACAGGGGGTGATCGGGGAGCTGTTTTTT
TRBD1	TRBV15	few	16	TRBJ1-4	CATSRDGDSPNEKLFF	TGTGCCACCAGCAGAGATGGGGACAGCCCTAATGAAAAACTGTTTTTT
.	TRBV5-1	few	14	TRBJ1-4	CASGSGATNEKLFF	TGCGCCAGCGGGAGTGGTGCAACTAATGAAAAACTGTTTTTT
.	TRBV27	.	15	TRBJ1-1	CASSFLDRRYTEAFF	TGTGCCAGCAGTTTTCTCGACAGAAGATACACTGAAGCTTTCTTT
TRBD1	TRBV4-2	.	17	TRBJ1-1	CASSQDLSGQKNTEAFF	TGTGCCAGCAGCCAAGATCTCTCGGGACAGAAGAACACTGAAGCTTTCTTT
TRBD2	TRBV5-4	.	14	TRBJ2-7	CAFTDGGRLNEQYF	TGTGCTTTCACGGATGGCGGGAGGTTGAACGAGCAGTACTTC